Each of the 23 T cell receptor beta chains below was sequenced from the same sample in a study of Graves' ophthalmopathy and Graves' hyperthyroidism. Scientists amplified the TCR beta CDR3 regions from RNA transcripts. HTBI-primed RT-PCR formed the first round, and a multiplex PCR formed the second. MiXCR, run by TCRdb on the multiplex PCR reads, gives a single entry per CDR3 protein. The repertoire has under 800,000 distinct CDR3 sequences, around a fifth of them found once; the top ten carry approximately 7%. The specimen was peripheral blood. Source of these receptors: a woman between 18 and 29 years old with stable Graves' hyperthyroidism. Some clones in this sample may be carry-over from other donors' samples.

This clonotype was observed a handful of times. This sequence joins TRBV6-1 and TRBJ1-2, with a weak D call TRBD1 (6 bases). Trimming took off 3 bases at V and 1 base at J, with 12 bases between the two ends. The CDR3 totals 15 residues. CDR1 and CDR2 from the germline V gene are MNHNS and SASEGT. The CDR3 nucleotides read TGTGCCAGCAGTGACGGGGGCGGAAGTAACTATGGCTACACCTTC. It codes for CASSDGGGSNYGYTF.

This clonotype was recorded many times. V and J are TRBV12-3 or TRBV12-4 and TRBJ1-5; no reliable D call. The V gene lost 6 bases and the J gene lost 0 bases, with 9 bases spanning the gap. This CDR3 spans 14 amino acids. This chain's CDR3 is CASRALHSNQPQHF. The CDR3 DNA sequence: TGTGCCAGCAGGGCTCTCCATAGCAATCAGCCCCAGCATTTT.

In the case of this clonotype: A much larger clone differs by one base, so this may be a read error. The V gene is TRBV27, the J gene TRBJ2-5, with TRBD2 identical over 12 bases. Germline CDR1 MNHEY, CDR2 SMNVEV (reference sequence). CDR3 size: 16 residues. V lost 4 bases, J lost 5 bases, and 8 bases stayed unmatched. This chain's CDR3 is CASSSFASGRGETQYF. Written as DNA, the CDR3 is TGTGCCAGCAGTTCATTCGCTAGCGGGAGGGGGGAGACCCAGTACTTC.

In its sample, this clonotype was seen many times. The genes are TRBV19 and TRBJ1-5; weak D call: TRBD1 (5 bases). CDR1 is LNHDA, CDR2 SQIVND, per germline (reference sequence). There are 13 residues in the CDR3. Trimming took off 5 bases at V and 9 bases at J, with 14 bases between the two ends. For the CDR3, the DNA is TGTGCCAGTAGTTTGGGCGAGGGACGGCCCCAGCATTTT. Amino acid sequence: CASSLGEGRPQHF.

The chain uses TRBV6-5 and TRBJ2-5; TRBD1 matches 7 bases. The CDR3 totals 16 residues. With V trimmed by 0 bases and J by 4 bases, 8 bases remained unmatched. CDR1 is MNHEY, CDR2 SVGAGI, per germline. The CDR3 DNA sequence: TGTGCCAGCAGTTACTCGGGCAGGGGGTTTGGAGAGACCCAGTACTTC. This gives the protein CASSYSGRGFGETQYF.

This clonotype was counted between two and nine times. The V call is TRBV15, the J call TRBJ1-1; possible D gene TRBD1, 6 bases. Trimming took 5 bases from V and 7 from J, leaving 20 bases between them. Germline V gives CDR1 LNHNV, CDR2 YYDKDF (reference sequence). The CDR3 consists of 15 residues. CDR3 DNA: TGTGCCACCAGCCGGAACGCAGGGGTTGGTGGTGAAGCTTTCTTT. It yields the protein CATSRNAGVGGEAFF.

The V gene is TRBV6-4, the J gene TRBJ2-2; D is undetermined. The germline gives CDR1 MRHNA, CDR2 SNTAGT. The CDR3 contains 12 residues. V was clipped by 6 bases and J by 7 bases, with 9 bases between them. CDR3 in DNA: TGTGCCAGCAGGCCTGATCTCGGGGAGCTGTTTTTT. Its translation is CASRPDLGELFF.

This clonotype was seen repeatedly, ten times or more. V and J are TRBV29-1 and TRBJ1-1; D remains unclear. The CDR3 extends over 14 amino acids. In germline, CDR1 is SQVTM, CDR2 ANQGSEA. Trimming cost V 4 bases and J 3 bases, with 15 bases left between them. The chain's CDR3 is CSVVARLSDTEAFF. CDR3 coding DNA: TGCAGCGTTGTGGCCCGCCTTTCGGACACTGAAGCTTTCTTT.

V is TRBV7-8 and J is TRBJ1-2; 7 positions match TRBD1. There are 15 residues in the CDR3. Germline V CDR1 and CDR2: SGHVS, FQNEAQ. Trimming at V came to 1 base and at J to 4 bases, leaving 6 bases not matched to a gene. The CDR3 is CASSLEGGVIYGYTF. As DNA, the CDR3 is TGTGCCAGCAGCTTAGAAGGGGGCGTTATCTATGGCTACACCTTC.

This clonotype was recorded at least ten times. The rearrangement joins TRBV5-1 to TRBJ1-5; unclear D gene. The CDR3 runs to 14 residues. Germline-derived CDR1 and CDR2 are SGHRS and YFSETQ. V gave up 5 bases and J gave up 3 bases, with 12 bases separating them. The CDR3 sequence is CASRKDFSNQPQHF. The DNA for the CDR3 is TGCGCCAGCAGAAAAGATTTTTCCAATCAGCCCCAGCATTTT.

This clonotype was observed many times. The chain combines TRBV11-2 with TRBJ2-3; 7 bases align to TRBD2. V lost 3 bases, J lost 4 bases, and 7 bases stayed unmatched. The CDR3 runs to 15 residues. Germline lookup yields CDR1 SGHAT and CDR2 FQNNGV. The CDR3 protein is CASSLEGGWADTQYF. The DNA of the CDR3 is TGTGCCAGCAGCTTGGAGGGAGGGTGGGCAGATACGCAGTATTTT.

This clonotype has a count of ten or more. CDR3 DNA sequence: TGTGCCAGCAGCTTAAGAGACGGTGGGCTTACCTACGAGCAGTACTTC. Translated, it gives CASSLRDGGLTYEQYF. The genes are TRBV11-1 and TRBJ2-7; D is undetermined. This CDR3 is built from 16 residues. CDR1 is SGHAT, CDR2 FQDESV, per germline (reference sequence). Trimming took off 2 bases at V and 2 bases at J, with 16 bases between the two ends.

This clonotype was seen ten or more times. This chain links TRBV20-1 with TRBJ1-1; possible D gene TRBD1, 6 bases. Germline values: CDR1 DFQATT, CDR2 SNEGSKA (reference sequence). This CDR3 is 13 amino acids long. V was shortened by 3 bases and J by 2 bases, with 10 bases between the two germline ends. The CDR3 reads CSASNRVNTEAFF. CDR3 DNA: TGCAGTGCTAGTAACAGGGTAAACACTGAAGCTTTCTTT.

The table lists this clonotype with many counts. The gene calls are TRBV20-1 and TRBJ1-2, with D possibly TRBD1 on 6 matching bases. The CDR3 is 14 residues long. CDR1 and CDR2 from the germline V gene are DFQATT and SNEGSKA (reference sequence). Trimming cost V 1 base and J 6 bases, with 15 bases left between them. This chain's CDR3 is CSARVGGTNDGYTF. DNA of the CDR3: TGCAGTGCTAGAGTAGGGGGGACGAACGATGGCTACACCTTC.

This clonotype was seen a few times. The gene calls are TRBV30 and TRBJ2-7, with D possibly matching TRBD1 (6 bases). The CDR3 spans 13 residues. V was shortened by 3 bases and J by 7 bases, with 16 bases between the two germline ends. Germline V gene sequence: CDR1 GTSNPN, CDR2 SVGIG (reference sequence). The CDR3 loop is CAWRGALLREQYF. CDR3 bases: TGTGCCTGGAGGGGGGCACTTCTCCGAGAGCAGTACTTC. The complete variable domain, with remaining parts taken from reference TRBV30 and TRBJ2-7, reads SQTIHQWPATLVQPVGSPLSLECTVEGTSNPNLYWYRQAAGRGLQLLFYSVGIGQISSEVPQNLSASRPQDRQFILSSKKLLLSDSGFYLCAWRGALLREQYFGPGTRLTVT.

This clonotype was recorded many times. The genes are TRBV28 and TRBJ2-5; unclear D gene. Trimming cost V 2 bases and J 4 bases, with 8 bases left between them. Germline V gene data show CDR1 as MDHEN and CDR2 as SYDVKM. This CDR3 contains 13 residues. The CDR3 protein is CASSLNSRETQYF. The DNA of the CDR3 is TGTGCCAGCAGTTTAAACTCTAGAGAGACCCAGTACTTC.

CDR3 sequence reads: CASSRKGEPAETQYF. The CDR3 DNA follows: TGTGCCAGCAGTAGAAAAGGGGAGCCGGCCGAGACCCAGTACTTC. V gene TRBV6-2 or TRBV6-3 combines with J gene TRBJ2-5; perhaps D is TRBD1 or TRBD2 (5 bases each). Looked up from germline, CDR1 is MNHEY and CDR2 is SVGEGT. V was clipped by 5 bases and J by 5 bases, with 18 bases between them. The CDR3 covers 15 residues.

CDR3 amino acids: CSVEVPRGGANVLTF. As DNA, the CDR3 is TGCAGCGTTGAAGTCCCCCGGGGTGGGGCCAACGTCCTGACTTTC. The V call is TRBV29-1, the J call TRBJ2-6; weak D call: TRBD2 (5 bases). The CDR3 sequence is 15 residues long. V lost 1 base and J 3 bases, leaving 10 bases between the germline ends. Germline V CDR1 and CDR2: SQVTM, ANQGSEA.

This clonotype was seen repeatedly, ten times or more. The chain combines TRBV30 with TRBJ2-7; 9 nucleotides line up with TRBD2. This CDR3 has 14 residues. CDR1 is GTSNPN and CDR2 is SVGIG in the germline V gene (reference sequence). J lost 5 bases, V lost 3 bases, and 8 bases had no gene match. CDR3 sequence (DNA): TGTGCCTGGAGGTCGCTAGCGGGAATTCACGAGCAGTACTTC. The encoded protein is CAWRSLAGIHEQYF.

This CDR3 is CASSSPTTSRDTEAFF. In DNA, the CDR3 is TGTGCCAGCAGTTCCCCGACGACCTCCCGAGACACTGAAGCTTTCTTT. The chain combines TRBV28 with TRBJ1-1; D is undetermined. Germline V lookup: CDR1 MDHEN, CDR2 SYDVKM. CDR3 size: 16 residues. Trimming removed 4 bases at V and 3 bases at J, with 18 bases between. The whole variable domain, remainder taken from reference TRBV28 and TRBJ1-1, is DVKVTQSSRYLVKRTGEKVFLECVQDMDHENMFWYRQDPGLGLRLIYFSYDVKMKEKGDIPEGYSVSREKKERFSLILESASTNQTSMYLCASSSPTTSRDTEAFFGQGTRLTVV.

This chain links TRBV20-1 with TRBJ1-2; D might be TRBD1 (6 bases). Germline-derived CDR1 and CDR2 are DFQATT and SNEGSKA (reference sequence). V dropped 0 bases and J dropped 3 bases, with 11 bases sitting between them. The CDR3 is made up of 14 amino acids. This chain's CDR3 is CSARDWGGDYGYTF. The CDR3 region has the DNA TGCAGTGCTAGAGATTGGGGGGGCGACTATGGCTACACCTTC.

This clonotype has a count of ten or more. The chain combines TRBV11-2 with TRBJ2-7, with a possible D match to TRBD2 (5 bases). Germline V CDR1 and CDR2: SGHAT, FQNNGV. V lost 1 base, J lost 7 bases, and 20 bases lay in between. The CDR3 sequence is 16 residues long. The CDR3 DNA follows: TGTGCCAGCAGCTTAGGCCCGGTTCCGGGATTTGAGGAGCAGTACTTC. Encoded protein: CASSLGPVPGFEEQYF.

The count of this clonotype is one. An end of the junction differs from the germline gene, which may be a read error. The chain joins TRBV7-3 to TRBJ2-2, with D possibly TRBD2 on 6 matching bases. Looked up from germline, CDR1 is SGHTA and CDR2 is FQGTGA. CDR3 length: 13 amino acids. The CDR3 DNA is TGTGCCAGCAGCAAAGTTGTCACCGGGGAGGTGTTTTTT. It encodes CASSKVVTGEVFF. The variable domain in full, completed from reference TRBV7-3 and TRBJ2-2, reads GAGVSQTPSNKVTEKGKYVELRCDPISGHTALYWYRQSLGQGPEFLIYFQGTGAADDSGLPNDRFFAVRPEGSVSTLKIQRTERGDSAVYLCASSKVVTGEVFFGEGSRLTVL.